One T cell receptor beta chain is described in this entry. The sample is drawn from a study of cytomegalovirus exposure and HLA in healthy donors. Across the whole study: T cells numbering about 179 million yielded 95 million to 140 million unique TCR beta sequences in an earlier analysis.

Primers included in the PCR were 60 Vbeta and 13 Jbeta primers. Generated by immunoSEQ multiplex PCR, the TCRdb table keeps only in-frame clones and is missing some. The profile covers approximately 70,000 clones, with roughly four fifths appearing a single time and around 6% taken by the ten largest. Sequencing was carried out using PBMCs. This sequence was found in a man aged 50 to 59 in good health and CMV-seronegative.

In nucleotides, the CDR3 is TGTGCCAGCAGCTTAGCGAACGGCGGGAGAAATGAGCAGTTCTTC. Encoded protein: CASSLANGGRNEQFF. This chain joins TRBV7-6 and TRBJ2-1, with TRBD2 matching 7 bases. Germline V gene sequence: CDR1 SGHVS, CDR2 FNYEAQ. This CDR3 is built from 15 residues. The ends lost 0 bases at V and 7 bases at J; junction bases unmatched: 6. Based on the CDR3 plus reference TRBV7-6 and TRBJ2-1, the full variable domain is GAGVSQSPRYKVTKRGQDVALRCDPISGHVSLYWYRQALGQGPEFLTYFNYEAQQDKSGLPNDRFSAERPEGSISTLTIQRTEQRDSAMYRCASSLANGGRNEQFFGPGTRLTVL.